The present entry profiles one T cell receptor (beta chain) with its context. As yet, its antigen is unknown. Sequence at one end of the junction differs from germline and may be a read error. This CDR3 has 13 residues. Germline CDR1 MDHEN, CDR2 SYDVKM. Using RNA template, CDR3s of TCR alpha and beta were amplified with iRepertoire arm-PCR. One-step reverse transcription and amplification started from around 100-400 ng of tissue mRNA or PBMC total RNA. TCRdb re-called the multiplex PCR reads with MiXCR, one entry per CDR3 protein. The sample consists of 150,000 to 200,000 distinct CDR3 sequences, under 55% of them appearing once. The sample originates from a study of glioma-infiltrating T cells. Study-level points and caveats: Tissue and blood shared very few CDR3 sequences. Gliomas, especially low-grade, showed above-expected tissue-blood divergence; non-neoplastic patients showed below.

The TCR comes from a human donor with low-grade glioma or glioblastoma, undergoing nonglioma brain surgery, or in good health (not recorded which). The sequenced sample was glioma tissue, nonneoplastic brain tissue, or PBMCs (not recorded which). The V gene is TRBV28, the J gene TRBJ2-1; D might be TRBD1 (6 bases). CDR3 sequence (DNA): TGTGCCAGCAACTCCAGGGGCTACAATGAGAAGTTCTTC. This codes for CASNSRGYNEKFF.